The 32 T cell receptor beta chains in this list originate from one sample, sequenced in a study of blood T cell repertoires in COVID-19. Some clones are missing from TCRdb's copy, which holds only in-frame ones; the method was immunoSEQ multiplex PCR. The table has approximately 240,000 clones, approximately 80% seen once; the top ten hold around 3.6%. Specimen: peripheral blood. Receptor source: a woman aged 40-49 years with active or convalescent COVID-19.

This sequence joins TRBV20-1 and TRBJ1-2, with D perhaps matching TRBD1 (5 bases). The CDR3 spans 12 residues. With 3 bases removed from V and 7 bases from J, the gap between germline ends came to 12 bases. Germline V lookup: CDR1 DFQATT, CDR2 SNEGSKA (reference sequence). CDR3 sequence: CSASRGDGGYTF. The CDR3 DNA reads TGCAGTGCTAGTCGGGGGGATGGTGGCTACACCTTC.

The chain recombines TRBV5-4 with TRBJ1-3, with D hard to call. The CDR3 runs 14 residues. Germline values: CDR1 SGHNT, CDR2 YYREEE (reference sequence). V was cut by 4 bases and J by 0 bases, with 8 bases left in between. The CDR3 loop is CASSGVASGNTIYF. The DNA of the CDR3 is TGTGCCAGCAGCGGCGTAGCCTCTGGAAACACCATATATTTT.

The chain links TRBV7-8 to TRBJ1-2; a weak D match, TRBD1 (5 bases). The CDR3 covers 13 residues. The germline V gene has CDR1 SGHVS and CDR2 FQNEAQ. Trimming took 2 bases from V and 7 from J, leaving 11 bases between them. CDR3 residues: CASSLQGLGGYTF. The CDR3 bases are TGTGCCAGCAGCTTACAGGGTCTCGGTGGCTACACCTTC.

This clone has a single count. V and J are TRBV3-1 (or the pseudogene TRBV3-2) and TRBJ1-2; possible D gene TRBD1, 5 bases. Trimming stripped 3 bases from V and 7 bases from J, with 9 bases between. Germline values: CDR1 LGHDT, CDR2 YNNKEL (reference sequence). This CDR3 contains 12 residues. The CDR3 region is CASSHRGAGYTF. The CDR3 DNA follows: TGTGCCAGCAGCCATCGTGGGGCTGGCTACACCTTC.

The CDR3 DNA is TGTGCCAGCAGTTACGGGTCCGGACAGGGTAACTATGGCTACACCTTC. Translated, it gives CASSYGSGQGNYGYTF. The chain is built from TRBV6-5 and TRBJ1-2, with 8 bases aligning to TRBD1. This CDR3 spans 16 amino acids. Germline loops: CDR1 MNHEY, CDR2 SVGAGI. After removal of 2 bases from V and 1 base from J, the junction contained 6 bases not matched to a gene.

This chain connects TRBV19 to TRBJ2-7; TRBD1 matches at 7 bases. The junction had 12 bases not matched to a gene; V was cut back by 7 bases and J by 3 bases. CDR3 length: 15 amino acids. Germline V gives CDR1 LNHDA, CDR2 SQIVND (reference sequence). The CDR3 protein is CASTPNRDRDYEQYF. The CDR3 DNA reads TGTGCCAGTACTCCAAATCGGGACAGAGACTACGAGCAGTACTTC.

V and J are TRBV5-1 and TRBJ1-1, with unresolved D. Germline-derived CDR1 and CDR2 are SGHRS and YFSETQ. The CDR3 totals 17 residues. V lost 0 bases and J 1 base, leaving 16 bases between the germline ends. Here the CDR3 DNA reads TGCGCCAGCAGCTTGGTACCGGCGGGTAGGGCGAACACTGAAGCTTTCTTT. It encodes CASSLVPAGRANTEAFF.

This clone was observed a few times. The J gene is TRBJ1-1, the V gene TRBV18; TRBD1 agrees at 8 bases. Per germline, CDR1 KGHSH and CDR2 LQKENI. V trimming: 4 bases; J trimming: 6 bases; junction bases outside the gene matches: 1. CDR3 size: 12 residues. The CDR3 DNA is TGTGCCAGCTCACAACAGGGGGCTGAAGCTTTCTTT. This translates into CASSQQGAEAFF.

J is TRBJ1-1 and V is TRBV10-1, with 8 bases identical to TRBD1. V trimming: 1 base; J trimming: 4 bases; junction bases outside the gene matches: 11. Germline V gives CDR1 WNHNN, CDR2 SYGVQD (reference sequence). The CDR3 spans 17 residues. Here the CDR3 reads CASSEYPDRGEATEAFF. Here the CDR3 DNA reads TGCGCCAGCAGTGAGTACCCAGACAGGGGTGAGGCCACTGAAGCTTTCTTT.

This clone was observed a few times. The chain links TRBV30 to TRBJ2-3; D perhaps matches TRBD1 (6 bases). The CDR3 consists of 13 residues. Germline CDR1 GTSNPN, CDR2 SVGIG (reference sequence). Trimming took 8 bases from V and 1 from J, leaving 13 bases between them. Here the CDR3 DNA reads TGTGCCCTACTGACAGGCGGCACAGATACGCAGTATTTT. Amino acids: CALLTGGTDTQYF.

The CDR3 nucleotides are TGCGCCAGCAGCCAAGCTGGCGGACTAGATTGGGCCAATGAGCAGTTCTTC. Translated: CASSQAGGLDWANEQFF. The chain joins TRBV4-1 to TRBJ2-1; 7 nucleotides agree with TRBD2. This CDR3 has 17 amino acids. CDR1 and CDR2 (germline): MGHRA, YSYEKL. The V gene end was trimmed by 1 base and the J gene end by 6 bases; junction bases not matched to a gene: 12.

V and J are TRBV3-1 (or the pseudogene TRBV3-2) and TRBJ2-7, with D hard to call. CDR3 length: 13 amino acids. Trimming stripped 4 bases from V and 1 base from J, with 8 bases between. Germline lookup yields CDR1 LGHDT and CDR2 YNNKEL (reference sequence). CDR3 DNA sequence: TGTGCCAGCAGCCCACCCAGGTCCTACGAGCAGTACTTC. Its translation is CASSPPRSYEQYF.

This rearrangement joins TRBV2 to TRBJ1-5, with D perhaps TRBD1 (5 bases). The CDR3 is made up of 13 amino acids. CDR1 and CDR2 from the germline V gene are SNHLY and FYNNEI. Trimming stripped 6 bases from V and 7 bases from J, with 13 bases between. This chain's CDR3 is CASRPGGSQPQHF. CDR3 bases: TGTGCCAGCAGACCTGGGGGGAGCCAGCCCCAGCATTTT. Using reference TRBV2 and TRBJ1-5 for the parts outside the CDR3, the full variable domain is EPEVTQTPSHQVTQMGQEVILRCVPISNHLYFYWYRQILGQKVEFLVSFYNNEISEKSEIFDDQFSVERPDGSNFTLKIRSTKLEDSAMYFCASRPGGSQPQHFGDGTRLSIL.

The chain uses TRBV13 and TRBJ1-1; 8 bases agree with TRBD1. The CDR3 is 15 amino acids. The germline V gene has CDR1 PRHDT and CDR2 FYEKMQ (reference sequence). Losses at the gene ends were 4 bases for V and 1 base for J; bases not matched to a gene: 5. The CDR3 region is CASSSPTGENTEAFF. In DNA form, the CDR3 reads TGTGCCAGCAGCTCTCCGACAGGGGAGAACACTGAAGCTTTCTTT.

This clone came up once. The chain recombines TRBV5-8 with TRBJ1-1; D remains ambiguous. The length of the CDR3 is 16 residues. The V gene lost 0 bases and the J gene lost 0 bases, with 12 bases spanning the gap. CDR1 is SGHTS and CDR2 is YDEGEE in the germline V gene. In nucleotides, the CDR3 is TGTGCCAGCAGCTTGGCCTTGAGACTACTGAACACTGAAGCTTTCTTT. This encodes CASSLALRLLNTEAFF.

The rearrangement links TRBV30 to TRBJ2-1; 8 bases map to TRBD2. The germline gives CDR1 GTSNPN, CDR2 SVGIG (reference sequence). The junction had 3 bases not matched to a gene; V was cut back by 0 bases and J by 2 bases. The CDR3 runs 15 residues. This chain's CDR3 is CAWSVRAGAYNEQFF. CDR3 coding DNA: TGTGCCTGGAGTGTAAGAGCGGGGGCCTACAATGAGCAGTTCTTC.

This clone was seen more than once but under ten times. This chain connects TRBV5-1 to TRBJ2-7, with D unclear. CDR3 length equals 14 residues. Per the germline V gene, CDR1 is SGHRS and CDR2 is YFSETQ. V was cut by 0 bases and J by 2 bases, with 9 bases left in between. The CDR3 region has the DNA TGCGCCAGCAGCTTGGGTCAGGAACCCTACGAGCAGTACTTC. Amino acid sequence: CASSLGQEPYEQYF.

The chain is built from TRBV11-1 and TRBJ2-7, with D perhaps matching TRBD2 (5 bases). Trimming took 5 bases from V and 4 from J, leaving 15 bases between them. CDR1 SGHAT and CDR2 FQDESV come from the germline V gene (reference sequence). The CDR3 runs to 14 residues. The CDR3 DNA reads as TGTGCCAGCAGCGCTAGCTCGGGTGGATACGAGCAGTACTTC. Protein product: CASSASSGGYEQYF.

The rearrangement joins TRBV6-4 to TRBJ2-5; 7 bases line up with TRBD2. V was clipped by 6 bases and J by 0 bases; unmatched bases: 19. CDR1 and CDR2 (germline): MRHNA, SNTAGT. CDR3 length: 19 amino acids. The CDR3 coding sequence is TGTGCCAGCAGGGGCCCTTTTGGAGCGGGGCCCTCGTACCAAGAGACCCAGTACTTC. This translates into CASRGPFGAGPSYQETQYF.

This chain connects TRBV27 to TRBJ2-1; 11 nucleotides line up with TRBD2. With 5 bases clipped from V and 7 bases from J, the junction kept 4 bases outside the gene matches. This CDR3 comprises 14 residues. Germline V gene sequence: CDR1 MNHEY, CDR2 SMNVEV (reference sequence). The CDR3 DNA is TGTGCCAGCAGTCCTAGCGGGGGGAATAATGAGCAGTTCTTC. The encoded protein is CASSPSGGNNEQFF.

This clone was observed many times. The chain uses TRBV6-5 and TRBJ1-3, with D possibly TRBD1 on 6 matching bases. This CDR3 spans 15 amino acids. Germline loops: CDR1 MNHEY, CDR2 SVGAGI. The germline V and J ends were trimmed by 7 bases and 0 bases, with 13 bases remaining between them. CDR3 loop: CASKPGHSSGNTIYF. The CDR3 DNA is TGTGCCAGCAAACCGGGACACAGCTCTGGAAACACCATATATTTT.

Worth noting for this clone: Other DNA sequences from this sample encode an identical CDR3 as well. The V call is TRBV7-3, the J call TRBJ1-2, with TRBD1 identical over 8 bases. V trimming: 5 bases; J trimming: 5 bases; junction bases outside the gene matches: 4. CDR1 is SGHTA, CDR2 FQGTGA, per germline. The CDR3 is 13 residues long. CDR3 loop: CASSPRQGYGYTF. CDR3 DNA: TGTGCCAGCAGCCCCCGACAGGGGTATGGCTACACCTTC. The whole variable domain, remainder taken from reference TRBV7-3 and TRBJ1-2, is GAGVSQTPSNKVTEKGKYVELRCDPISGHTALYWYRQSLGQGPEFLIYFQGTGAADDSGLPNDRFFAVRPEGSVSTLKIQRTERGDSAVYLCASSPRQGYGYTFGSGTRLTVV.

This chain links TRBV5-5 with TRBJ1-1, with D possibly matching TRBD1 (6 bases). V was pared by 0 bases and J by 1 base, with 10 bases between. There are 15 residues in the CDR3. Germline values: CDR1 SGHKS, CDR2 YYEKEE (reference sequence). CDR3 coding DNA: TGTGCCAGCAGCTTGGAAGCCAGGGGGAACACTGAAGCTTTCTTT. Its translation is CASSLEARGNTEAFF.

This chain uses TRBV11-2 with TRBJ1-1; D possibly corresponds to TRBD1 (5 bases). CDR3 length equals 14 residues. Germline assignment: CDR1 SGHAT and CDR2 FQNNGV. Between the trimmed V and J ends, which lost 1 base and 3 bases, there was a span of 9 bases. This chain's CDR3 is CASSLVGGDTEAFF. The CDR3 bases are TGTGCCAGCAGCTTAGTTGGGGGGGACACTGAAGCTTTCTTT.

J is TRBJ1-2 and V is TRBV19; D possibly corresponds to TRBD1 (5 bases). The CDR3 length is 13 residues. Germline V CDR1 and CDR2: LNHDA, SQIVND (reference sequence). Trimming removed 6 bases from V and 6 bases from J, with 14 bases in between. The CDR3 loop reads CASRTSRADGYTF. CDR3 nucleotide sequence: TGTGCCAGTAGGACGAGCAGGGCGGATGGCTACACCTTC. Together with reference TRBV19 and TRBJ1-2, the CDR3 gives the full variable domain: DGGITQSPKYLFRKEGQNVTLSCEQNLNHDAMYWYRQDPGQGLRLIYYSQIVNDFQKGDIAEGYSVSREKKESFPLTVTSAQKNPTAFYLCASRTSRADGYTFGSGTRLTVV.

This chain joins TRBV28 and TRBJ1-4, with D uncertain. The germline V gene encodes CDR1 MDHEN and CDR2 SYDVKM. Trimming took off 8 bases at V and 3 bases at J, with 22 bases between the two ends. This CDR3 region has 17 residues. This chain's CDR3 is CASWSGISPVANEKLFF. DNA for the CDR3: TGTGCCAGCTGGAGCGGGATTTCTCCGGTGGCTAATGAAAAACTGTTTTTT.

J is TRBJ1-4 and V is TRBV28, with D hard to call. With 4 bases removed from V and 6 bases from J, the gap between germline ends came to 9 bases. The CDR3 is 13 amino acids. Germline V gives CDR1 MDHEN, CDR2 SYDVKM. CDR3 sequence: CASSYGIYEKLFF. For the CDR3, the DNA is TGTGCCAGCAGTTACGGGATTTATGAAAAACTGTTTTTT.

The chain joins TRBV11-2 to TRBJ1-1; 10 nucleotides match TRBD1. The CDR3 contains 18 residues. V gave up 4 bases and J gave up 4 bases; unmatched junction bases: 15. The germline gives CDR1 SGHAT, CDR2 FQNNGV. The CDR3 DNA reads TGTGCCAGCAGCTCATACCCCACGGGACAGGGGTACAGCACTGAAGCTTTCTTT. Amino acids: CASSSYPTGQGYSTEAFF.

This clone was found once. This rearrangement joins TRBV6-5 to TRBJ1-6, with TRBD1 identical over 9 bases. Germline trimming cut 2 bases from V and 7 bases from J; bases unmatched to any gene: 6. Germline CDR1 and CDR2: MNHEY and SVGAGI. CDR3 length: 16 amino acids. The CDR3 DNA reads as TGTGCCAGCAGTTACGAACAGGGACAGGGAAATTCACCCCTCCACTTT. It is translated as CASSYEQGQGNSPLHF.

CDR3 sequence (DNA): TGTGCCAGCAGTCCGTTCTCCGCGAACACCGGGGAGCTGTTTTTT. Its translation is CASSPFSANTGELFF. The rearrangement joins TRBV6-4 to TRBJ2-2; no definite D call. CDR1 is MRHNA, CDR2 SNTAGT, per germline. The CDR3 covers 15 residues. V was clipped by 5 bases and J by 0 bases, with 10 bases between them.

This clone was seen only once. CDR3 sequence reads: CAWSVLRGGDTQYF. The CDR3 coding sequence is TGTGCCTGGAGTGTACTTAGGGGGGGAGATACGCAGTATTTT. The J gene is TRBJ2-3, the V gene TRBV30; D is possibly TRBD2 (7 bases). In germline, CDR1 is GTSNPN, CDR2 SVGIG (reference sequence). The CDR3 is made up of 14 amino acids. Trimming removed 0 bases from V and 5 bases from J, with 12 bases in between. Based on the CDR3 plus reference TRBV30 and TRBJ2-3, the full variable domain is SQTIHQWPATLVQPVGSPLSLECTVEGTSNPNLYWYRQAAGRGLQLLFYSVGIGQISSEVPQNLSASRPQDRQFILSSKKLLLSDSGFYLCAWSVLRGGDTQYFGPGTRLTVL.

This clone was observed a single time. The chain links TRBV5-6 to TRBJ2-3; TRBD2 might be the D (5 bases). Germline CDR1 and CDR2: SGHDT and YYEEEE. This CDR3 comprises 14 residues. Trimming took 5 bases from V and 2 from J, leaving 12 bases between them. The DNA for the CDR3 is TGTGCCAGCAGTCGGGGAGTAGTCACAGATACGCAGTATTTT. Its translation is CASSRGVVTDTQYF.